This paragraph covers one TCR beta chain sequence. This sample was taken from a study of response to subunit inactivated influenza vaccine. CDR3 length: 15 residues. V shed 2 bases and J shed 5 bases, with 16 bases lying between them. The V gene's germline CDR1 is MDHEN and CDR2 SYDVKM. Using its own MiXCR run on the RT-PCR reads, TCRdb lists one record per CDR3 protein. The sample shows about 570,000 distinct CDR3 sequences, about 11% of them seen only once. These same records also appear under a second study, on T cells expressing NK-cell markers. That study adds: The TCR beta cDNA came from 5'RACE template switching with UMIs.

Here the sequenced sample was PBMCs from blood, taken on the day of vaccination. The rearrangement links TRBV28 to TRBJ2-7; D is unresolved. The sequence came from a man in his forties or fifties who received an inactivated influenza vaccine. For the CDR3, the DNA is TGTGCCAGCAGTTTAGGTTTCGGGCAGGCGGACGAGCAGTACTTC. Its protein product is CASSLGFGQADEQYF.